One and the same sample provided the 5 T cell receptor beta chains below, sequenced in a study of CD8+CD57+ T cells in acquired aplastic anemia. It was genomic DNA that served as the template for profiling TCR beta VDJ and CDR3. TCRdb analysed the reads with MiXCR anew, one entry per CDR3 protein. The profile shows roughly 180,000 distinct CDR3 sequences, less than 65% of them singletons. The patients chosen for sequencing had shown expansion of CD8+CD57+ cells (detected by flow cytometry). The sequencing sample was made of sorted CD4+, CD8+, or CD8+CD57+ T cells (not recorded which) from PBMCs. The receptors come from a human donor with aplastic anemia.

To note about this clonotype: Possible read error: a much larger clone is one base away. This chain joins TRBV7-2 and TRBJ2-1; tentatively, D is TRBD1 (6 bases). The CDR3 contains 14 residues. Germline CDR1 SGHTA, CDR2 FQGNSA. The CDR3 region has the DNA TGTGCCAGCAGCCATAGTAAAGGGGGTTTAGAGCAGTTATTC. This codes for CASSHSKGGLEQLF.

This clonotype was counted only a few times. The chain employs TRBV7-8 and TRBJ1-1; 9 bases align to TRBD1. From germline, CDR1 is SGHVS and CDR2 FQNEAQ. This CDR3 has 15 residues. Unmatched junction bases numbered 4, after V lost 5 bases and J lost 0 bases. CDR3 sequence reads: CASSPGQGMNTEAFF. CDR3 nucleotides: TGTGCCAGCAGCCCAGGACAGGGGATGAACACTGAAGCTTTCTTT. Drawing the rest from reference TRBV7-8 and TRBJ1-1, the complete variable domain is GAGVSQSPRYKVAKRGQDVALRCDPISGHVSLFWYQQALGQGPEFLTYFQNEAQLDKSGLPSDRFFAERPEGSVSTLKIQRTQQEDSAVYLCASSPGQGMNTEAFFGQGTRLTVV.

CDR3 nucleotide sequence: TGCGCCAGCAGCTTCGGGATCAACCTTGGGGAGCAGTACTTC. Translated, it gives CASSFGINLGEQYF. The chain carries TRBV5-1 and TRBJ2-7, with a weak D call TRBD2 (5 bases). Trimming took 2 bases from V and 7 from J, leaving 16 bases between them. The CDR3 is 14 residues long. Germline V gene data show CDR1 as SGHRS and CDR2 as YFSETQ.

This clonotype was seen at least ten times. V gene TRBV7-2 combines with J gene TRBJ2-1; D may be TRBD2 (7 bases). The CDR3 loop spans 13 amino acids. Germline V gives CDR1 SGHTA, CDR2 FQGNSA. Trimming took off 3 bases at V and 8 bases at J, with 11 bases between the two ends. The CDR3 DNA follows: TGTGCCAGCAGCTTGGGGGGGCAATATGAGCAGTTCTTC. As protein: CASSLGGQYEQFF.

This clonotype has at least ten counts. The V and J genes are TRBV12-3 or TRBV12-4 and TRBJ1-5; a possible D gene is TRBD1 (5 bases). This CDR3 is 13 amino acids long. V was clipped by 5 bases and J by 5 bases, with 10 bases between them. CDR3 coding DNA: TGTGCCAGCAGTCAGGGCCCCTATCAGCCCCAGCATTTT. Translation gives CASSQGPYQPQHF.